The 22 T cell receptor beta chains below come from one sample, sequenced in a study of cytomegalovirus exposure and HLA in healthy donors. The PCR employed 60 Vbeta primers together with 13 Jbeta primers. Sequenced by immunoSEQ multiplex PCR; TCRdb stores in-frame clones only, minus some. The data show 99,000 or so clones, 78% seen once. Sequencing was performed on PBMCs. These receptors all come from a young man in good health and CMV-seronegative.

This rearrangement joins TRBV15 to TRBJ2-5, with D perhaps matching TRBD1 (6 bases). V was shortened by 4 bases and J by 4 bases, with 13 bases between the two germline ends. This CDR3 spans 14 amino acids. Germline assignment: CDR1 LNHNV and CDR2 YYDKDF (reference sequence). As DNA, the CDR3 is TGTGCCACCAGCAAAACAGGGAGTGGAGAGACCCAGTACTTC. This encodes CATSKTGSGETQYF.

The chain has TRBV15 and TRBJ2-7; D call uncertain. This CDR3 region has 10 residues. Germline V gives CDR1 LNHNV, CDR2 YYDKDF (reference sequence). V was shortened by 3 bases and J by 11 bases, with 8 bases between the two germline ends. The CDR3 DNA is TGTGCCACCAGCAGCCCTGTCGAGTACTTC. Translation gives CATSSPVEYF.

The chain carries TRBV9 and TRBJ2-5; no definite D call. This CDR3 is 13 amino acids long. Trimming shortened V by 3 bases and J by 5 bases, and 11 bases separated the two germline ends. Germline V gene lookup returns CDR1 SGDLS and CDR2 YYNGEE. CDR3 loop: CASSAPGRETQYF. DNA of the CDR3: TGTGCCAGCAGCGCCCCAGGCCGGGAGACCCAGTACTTC.

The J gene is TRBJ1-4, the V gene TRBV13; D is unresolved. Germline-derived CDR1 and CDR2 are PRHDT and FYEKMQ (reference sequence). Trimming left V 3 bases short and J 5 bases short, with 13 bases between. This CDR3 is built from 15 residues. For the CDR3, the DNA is TGTGCCAGCAGCTTGAGGTCCGGGAGAAATGAAAAACTGTTTTTT. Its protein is CASSLRSGRNEKLFF.

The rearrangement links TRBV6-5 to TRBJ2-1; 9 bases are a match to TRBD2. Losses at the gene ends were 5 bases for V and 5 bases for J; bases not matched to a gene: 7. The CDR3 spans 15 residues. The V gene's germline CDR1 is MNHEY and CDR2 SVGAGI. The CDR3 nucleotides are TGTGCCAGCAGTAGCTTCGCGGGAGGGAACAATGAGCAGTTCTTC. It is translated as CASSSFAGGNNEQFF.

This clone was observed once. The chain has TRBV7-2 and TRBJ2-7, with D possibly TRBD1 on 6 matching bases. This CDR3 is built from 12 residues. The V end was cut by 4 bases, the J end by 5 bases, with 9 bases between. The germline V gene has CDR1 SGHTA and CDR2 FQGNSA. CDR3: CASSSQGNEQYF. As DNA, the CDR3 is TGTGCCAGCAGCTCACAGGGAAACGAGCAGTACTTC.

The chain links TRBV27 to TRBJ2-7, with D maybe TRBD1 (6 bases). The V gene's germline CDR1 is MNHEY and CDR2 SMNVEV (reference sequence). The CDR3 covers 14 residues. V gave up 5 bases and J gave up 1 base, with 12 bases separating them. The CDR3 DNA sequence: TGTGCCAGCAGTCCCTGGACAGAGTCCTACGAGCAGTACTTC. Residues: CASSPWTESYEQYF.

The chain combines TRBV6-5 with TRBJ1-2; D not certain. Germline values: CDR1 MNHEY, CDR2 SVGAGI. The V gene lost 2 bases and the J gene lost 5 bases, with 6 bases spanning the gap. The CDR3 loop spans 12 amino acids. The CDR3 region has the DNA TGTGCCAGCAGTTACGGCGGATATGGCTACACCTTC. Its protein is CASSYGGYGYTF.

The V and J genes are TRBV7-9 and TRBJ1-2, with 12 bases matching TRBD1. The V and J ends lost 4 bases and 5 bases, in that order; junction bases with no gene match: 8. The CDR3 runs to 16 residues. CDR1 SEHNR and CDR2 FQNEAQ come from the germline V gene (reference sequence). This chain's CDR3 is CASSSGTGGVIYGYTF. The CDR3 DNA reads TGTGCCAGCAGCTCTGGGACAGGGGGCGTTATTTATGGCTACACCTTC.

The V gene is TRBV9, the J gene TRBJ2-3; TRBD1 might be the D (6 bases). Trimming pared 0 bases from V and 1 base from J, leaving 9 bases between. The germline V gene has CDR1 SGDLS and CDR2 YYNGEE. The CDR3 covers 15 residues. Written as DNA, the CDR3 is TGTGCCAGCAGCGTAGGTGGGGGCGGCACAGATACGCAGTATTTT. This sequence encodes CASSVGGGGTDTQYF.

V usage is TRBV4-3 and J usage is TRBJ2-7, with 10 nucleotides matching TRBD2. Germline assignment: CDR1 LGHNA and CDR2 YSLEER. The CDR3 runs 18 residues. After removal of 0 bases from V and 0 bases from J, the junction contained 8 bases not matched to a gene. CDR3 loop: CASSQDPESSGSSYEQYF. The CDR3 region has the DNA TGCGCCAGCAGCCAAGATCCCGAGTCTAGCGGGAGCTCCTACGAGCAGTACTTC.

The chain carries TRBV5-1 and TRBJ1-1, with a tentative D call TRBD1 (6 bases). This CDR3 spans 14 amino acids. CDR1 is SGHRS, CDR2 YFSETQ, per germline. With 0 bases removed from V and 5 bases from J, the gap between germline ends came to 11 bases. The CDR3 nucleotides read TGCGCCAGCAGCTTGGACAGGGTAGAGACTGAAGCTTTCTTT. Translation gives CASSLDRVETEAFF.

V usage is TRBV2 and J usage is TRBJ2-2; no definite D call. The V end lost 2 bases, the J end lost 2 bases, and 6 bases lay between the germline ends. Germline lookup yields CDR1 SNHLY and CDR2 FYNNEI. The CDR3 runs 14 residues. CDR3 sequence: CASSEFRNTGELFF. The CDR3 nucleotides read TGTGCCAGCAGTGAATTCAGAAACACCGGGGAGCTGTTTTTT.

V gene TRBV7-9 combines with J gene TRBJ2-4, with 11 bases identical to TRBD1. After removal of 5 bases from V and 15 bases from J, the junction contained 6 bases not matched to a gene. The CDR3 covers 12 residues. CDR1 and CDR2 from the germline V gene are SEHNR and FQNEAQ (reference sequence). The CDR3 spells CASSLGQGARYF. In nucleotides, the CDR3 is TGTGCCAGCAGCCTAGGACAGGGGGCTCGGTACTTC.

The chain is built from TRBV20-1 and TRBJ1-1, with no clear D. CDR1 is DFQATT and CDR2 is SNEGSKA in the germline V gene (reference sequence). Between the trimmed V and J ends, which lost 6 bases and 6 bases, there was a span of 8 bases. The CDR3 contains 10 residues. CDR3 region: CSAAEPEAFF. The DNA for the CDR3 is TGCAGTGCAGCGGAACCTGAAGCTTTCTTT.

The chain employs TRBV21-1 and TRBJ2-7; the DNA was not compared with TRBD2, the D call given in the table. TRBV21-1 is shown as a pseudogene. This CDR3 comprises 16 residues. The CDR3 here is CASSTPGAASAGEQYF. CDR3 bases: TGTGCCAGCAGCACCCCGGGAGCCGCATCCGCCGGCGAGCAGTACTTC.

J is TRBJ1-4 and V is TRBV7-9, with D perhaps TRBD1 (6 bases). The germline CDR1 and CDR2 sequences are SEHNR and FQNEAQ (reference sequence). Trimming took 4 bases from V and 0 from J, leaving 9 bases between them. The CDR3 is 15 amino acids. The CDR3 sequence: CASSWDMTTNEKLFF. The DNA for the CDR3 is TGTGCCAGCAGCTGGGACATGACAACTAATGAAAAACTGTTTTTT.

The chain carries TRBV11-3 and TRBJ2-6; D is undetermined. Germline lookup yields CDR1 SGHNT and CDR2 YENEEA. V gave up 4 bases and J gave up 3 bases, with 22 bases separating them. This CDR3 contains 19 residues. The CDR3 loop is CASSYSVRPDRGGANVLTF. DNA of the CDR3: TGTGCCAGCAGCTATTCCGTCCGGCCGGATCGCGGTGGGGCCAACGTCCTGACTTTC.

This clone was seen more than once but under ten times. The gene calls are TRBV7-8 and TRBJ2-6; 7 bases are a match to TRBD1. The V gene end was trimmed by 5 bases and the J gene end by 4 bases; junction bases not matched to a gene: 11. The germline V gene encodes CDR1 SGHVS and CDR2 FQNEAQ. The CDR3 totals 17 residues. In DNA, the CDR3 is TGTGCCAGCAGCATAATGACAGGGTTCGGCGGGGCCAACGTCCTGACTTTC. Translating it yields CASSIMTGFGGANVLTF.

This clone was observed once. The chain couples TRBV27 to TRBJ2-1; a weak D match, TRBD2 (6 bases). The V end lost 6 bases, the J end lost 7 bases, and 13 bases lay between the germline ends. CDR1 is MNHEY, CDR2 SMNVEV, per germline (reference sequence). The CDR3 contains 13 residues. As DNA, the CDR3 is TGTGCCAGCAGCCCCGGAGGGGCGAATGAGCAGTTCTTC. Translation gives CASSPGGANEQFF.

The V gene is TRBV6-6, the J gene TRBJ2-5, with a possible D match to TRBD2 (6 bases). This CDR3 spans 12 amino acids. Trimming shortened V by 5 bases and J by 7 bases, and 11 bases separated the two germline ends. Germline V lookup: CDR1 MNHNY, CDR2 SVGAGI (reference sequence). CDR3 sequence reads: CASSQGLGTQYF. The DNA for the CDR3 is TGTGCCAGCAGTCAGGGACTGGGGACCCAGTACTTC.

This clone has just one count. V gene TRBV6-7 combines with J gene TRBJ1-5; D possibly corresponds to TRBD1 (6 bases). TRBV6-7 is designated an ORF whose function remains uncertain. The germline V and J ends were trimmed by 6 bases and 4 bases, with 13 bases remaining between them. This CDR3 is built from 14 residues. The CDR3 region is CASSPSTGNQPQHF. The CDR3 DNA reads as TGTGCCAGCAGCCCCAGTACAGGGAATCAGCCCCAGCATTTT.